Below are 3 T cell receptor beta chains sequenced from a single sample in a study of sequential checkpoint blockade in melanoma. Assay: immunoSEQ multiplex PCR; the TCRdb copy retains only in-frame clones and omits some. The sample has 4,000 to 6,000 clones, about 78% seen once. Treatment indicated: randomized to nivolumab then ipilimumab (arm A) or the reverse (arm B). The sequenced sample was CD8+ T cells sorted from blood (inferred from file names), obtained from a patient given nivolumab and ipilimumab in sequence. The source is a human donor with melanoma.

V usage is TRBV2 and J usage is TRBJ1-6; D gene unclear. The germline CDR1 and CDR2 sequences are SNHLY and FYNNEI. Trimming took 4 bases from V and 7 from J, leaving 11 bases between them. The CDR3 totals 14 residues. The CDR3, as DNA: TGTGCCAGCAGTGGACTTCTTGGGAATTCACCCCTCCACTTT. It specifies CASSGLLGNSPLHF.

This rearrangement joins TRBV30 to TRBJ1-5, with D tentatively TRBD1 (5 bases). CDR1 and CDR2 (germline): GTSNPN, SVGIG (reference sequence). The CDR3 runs to 15 residues. Trimming shortened V by 5 bases and J by 5 bases, and 19 bases separated the two germline ends. DNA for the CDR3: TGTGCCTGGGACACTGCGGGGCAAGACGATCAGCCCCAGCATTTT. Translated: CAWDTAGQDDQPQHF.

The chain is built from TRBV7-9 and TRBJ1-1; the D gene is possibly TRBD1 (5 bases). V shed 2 bases and J shed 4 bases, with 14 bases lying between them. The CDR3 covers 15 residues. Germline V gene lookup returns CDR1 SEHNR and CDR2 FQNEAQ (reference sequence). The CDR3 nucleotides are TGTGCCAGCAGCTTAATGCTGTTAGGGGCCACTGAAGCTTTCTTT. Its protein is CASSLMLLGATEAFF.